This T cell receptor beta chain was documented in a study of identifying expanded T cells in peripheral blood. Findings and limits, study-wide: Differentially abundant clones: roughly 1.2 between replicates, about 15 at roughly 2 weeks, under 25 at four.

TCRdb keeps only in-frame clones here, not all; method: immunoSEQ multiplex PCR. In the table there are approximately 120,000 clones, 88% of which are singletons. Points on this clone: What it binds is not known.

Input material: blood. This clonotype was sampled from a person aged 18 to 75 in good health.

This CDR3 reads CASSPPGRRREQYF. Here the CDR3 DNA reads TGTGCCAGCAGCCCCCCGGGACGGCGTCGCGAGCAGTACTTC. The chain combines TRBV5-4 with TRBJ2-7; the D gene could be TRBD1 or TRBD2 (5 bases each). Germline lookup yields CDR1 SGHNT and CDR2 YYREEE (reference sequence). The V end was cut by 4 bases, the J end by 6 bases, with 17 bases between. The CDR3 has 14 amino acids. The whole variable domain, remainder taken from reference TRBV5-4 and TRBJ2-7, is ETGVTQSPTHLIKTRGQQVTLRCSSQSGHNTVSWYQQALGQGPQFIFQYYREEENGRGNFPPRFSGLQFPNYSSELNVNALELDDSALYLCASSPPGRRREQYFGPGTRLTVT.